The T cell receptor beta chain described here comes from a study of regulatory T cells in long-lasting Graves disease. To make TCR beta libraries, researchers used iRepertoire HTBI primers and Arm-PCR of CDR3 regions. MiXCR was run by TCRdb on the multiplex PCR reads, yielding one entry per CDR3 protein. Of under 300,000 distinct CDR3 sequences in the sample, 20% are singletons; the top ten hold about 14%. This clonotype was counted once. What it binds is unknown. As to time point: newly diagnosed GD, antithyroid drugs for less than 3 months. From PBMCs, RNA was extracted and then used to make the TCR library. This CDR3 spans 14 amino acids. The V gene end was trimmed by 5 bases and the J gene end by 3 bases; junction bases not matched to a gene: 6. Germline V gives CDR1 KGHSH, CDR2 LQKENI. Study-wide results and limits: Whereas new patients shared 1,000 or so public clonotypes, persistent patients shared more, at 2,500 to 3,500. Favored usage of TRBV28, TRBJ1-2 and TRBJ2-5 was recorded in persistent disease.

The TCR originated in a female donor with Graves disease. This sample comprised peripheral blood mononuclear cells (PBMCs), obtained at new diagnosis, from a patient treated with antithyroid drugs. J is TRBJ2-5 and V is TRBV18, with 7 bases lining up with TRBD1. In nucleotides, the CDR3 is TGTGCCAGCTCAAACCCCGGGACAGAAGAGACCCAGTACTTC. Its translation: CASSNPGTEETQYF.